This T cell receptor beta chain appears in the sequencing data of a study of tumor-infiltrating lymphocytes in primary liver carcinoma. The wider study: The patients included men and women who were aged 30 to 69 years.

The tissue used was unsorted bulk material of roughly 17-33 mg. RNA and DNA were co-extracted from it with the AllPrep DNA/RNA mini kit. Cases comprised patients with primary liver carcinoma who received surgical resection. CDR3 length equals 17 residues. Germline lookup yields CDR1 SGHKS and CDR2 YYEKEE (reference sequence). TCR beta cDNA was reverse-transcribed from about 550 ng of total RNA. The reaction used a constant-region primer and ProtoScript II reverse transcriptase. Libraries of TCR beta came from three nested multiplex PCR rounds with slightly modified ARM-PCR. Both of the initial two PCR rounds ran for approximately 11 cycles and employed TRBV1-TRBV30 forward primers alongside a C-beta reverse primer. TCRdb recomputed calls from the multiplex PCR reads with MiXCR, one row per CDR3 protein. The repertoire consists of 35,000 to 40,000 distinct CDR3 sequences, with roughly 75% occurring once and the leading ten covering around two fifths.

Remarks on this clonotype: The junction departs from germline at one end; a sequencing error may be responsible.

This receptor was identified in a man aged 40-55 years with primary liver carcinoma and hepatitis B virus infection. The sequenced material came from tumor-adjacent normal liver tissue. This sequence joins TRBV5-5 and TRBJ2-7; TRBD2 matches at 7 bases. Here the CDR3 reads CGSSLRGAGLAGDEQYF. CDR3 nucleotide sequence: TGTGGCAGCAGCTTACGAGGCGCGGGACTTGCGGGAGACGAGCAGTACTTC. Variable domain in full (rest from reference TRBV5-5 and TRBJ2-7): DAGVTQSPTHLIKTRGQQVTLRCSPISGHKSVSWYQQVLGQGPQFIFQYYEKEERGRGNFPDRFSARQFPNYSSELNVNALLLGDSALYLCGSSLRGAGLAGDEQYFGPGTRLTVT.